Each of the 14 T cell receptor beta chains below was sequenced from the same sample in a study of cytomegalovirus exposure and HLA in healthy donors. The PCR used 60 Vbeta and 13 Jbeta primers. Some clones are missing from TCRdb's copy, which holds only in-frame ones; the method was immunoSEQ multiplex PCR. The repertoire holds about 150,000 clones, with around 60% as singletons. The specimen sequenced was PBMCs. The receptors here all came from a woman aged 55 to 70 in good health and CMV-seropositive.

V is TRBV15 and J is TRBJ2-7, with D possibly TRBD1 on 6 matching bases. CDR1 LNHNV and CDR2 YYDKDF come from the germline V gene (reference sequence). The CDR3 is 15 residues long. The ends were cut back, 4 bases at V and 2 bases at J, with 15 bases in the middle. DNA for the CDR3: TGTGCCACCAGCACCCTCCCGGGACAACCCTACGAGCAGTACTTC. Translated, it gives CATSTLPGQPYEQYF.

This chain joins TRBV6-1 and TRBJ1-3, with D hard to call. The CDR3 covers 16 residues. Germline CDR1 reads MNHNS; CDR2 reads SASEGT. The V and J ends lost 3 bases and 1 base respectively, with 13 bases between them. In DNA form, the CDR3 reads TGTGCCAGCAGTGACATTAGTACGGGATCTGGAAACACCATATATTTT. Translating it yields CASSDISTGSGNTIYF.

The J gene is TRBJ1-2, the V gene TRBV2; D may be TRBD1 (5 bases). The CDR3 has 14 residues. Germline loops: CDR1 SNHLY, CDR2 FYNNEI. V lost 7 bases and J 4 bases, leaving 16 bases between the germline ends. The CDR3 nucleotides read TGTGCCAGCACCCCTGAACAGGCCCTCTATGGCTACACCTTC. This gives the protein CASTPEQALYGYTF.

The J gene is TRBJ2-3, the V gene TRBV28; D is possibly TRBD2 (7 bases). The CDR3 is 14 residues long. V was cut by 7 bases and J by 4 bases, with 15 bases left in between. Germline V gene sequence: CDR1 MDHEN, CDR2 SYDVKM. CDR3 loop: CASIRGGDSDTQYF. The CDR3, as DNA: TGTGCCAGCATCCGAGGGGGGGATTCAGATACGCAGTATTTT.

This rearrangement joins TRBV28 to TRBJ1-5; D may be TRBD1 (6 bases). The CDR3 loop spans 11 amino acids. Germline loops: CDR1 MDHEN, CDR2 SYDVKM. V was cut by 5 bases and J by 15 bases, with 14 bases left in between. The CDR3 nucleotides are TGTGCCAGCAGTCTGGGACAATATTGGCATTTT. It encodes CASSLGQYWHF.

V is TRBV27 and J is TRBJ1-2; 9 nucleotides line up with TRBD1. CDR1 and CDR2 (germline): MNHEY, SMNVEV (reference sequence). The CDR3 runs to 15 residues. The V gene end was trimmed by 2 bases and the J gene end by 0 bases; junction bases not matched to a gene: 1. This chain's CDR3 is CASSLGDRANYGYTF. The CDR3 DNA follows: TGTGCCAGCAGTTTAGGGGACAGGGCTAACTATGGCTACACCTTC.

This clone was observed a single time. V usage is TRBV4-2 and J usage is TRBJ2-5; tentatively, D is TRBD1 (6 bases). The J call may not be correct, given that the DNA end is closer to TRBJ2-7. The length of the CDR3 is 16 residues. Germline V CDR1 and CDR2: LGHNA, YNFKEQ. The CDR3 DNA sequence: TGTGCCAGCAGCCAAGTGGGTGGACAGTTCCCCTACGAGCAGTACTTC. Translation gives CASSQVGGQFPYEQYF.

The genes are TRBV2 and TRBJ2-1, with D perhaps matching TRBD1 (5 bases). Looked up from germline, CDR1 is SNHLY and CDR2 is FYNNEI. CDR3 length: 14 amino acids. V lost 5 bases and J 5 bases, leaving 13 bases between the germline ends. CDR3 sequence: CASSFQGADNEQFF. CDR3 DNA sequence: TGTGCCAGCAGTTTTCAAGGGGCGGACAATGAGCAGTTCTTC. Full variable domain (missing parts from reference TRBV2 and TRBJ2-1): EPEVTQTPSHQVTQMGQEVILRCVPISNHLYFYWYRQILGQKVEFLVSFYNNEISEKSEIFDDQFSVERPDGSNFTLKIRSTKLEDSAMYFCASSFQGADNEQFFGPGTRLTVL.

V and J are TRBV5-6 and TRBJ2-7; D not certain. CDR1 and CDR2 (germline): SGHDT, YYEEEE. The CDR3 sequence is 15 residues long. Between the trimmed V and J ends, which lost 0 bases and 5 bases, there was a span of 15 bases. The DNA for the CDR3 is TGTGCCAGCAGCTTGGCGAGAGGTCCCCGGGACGAGCAGTACTTC. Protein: CASSLARGPRDEQYF.

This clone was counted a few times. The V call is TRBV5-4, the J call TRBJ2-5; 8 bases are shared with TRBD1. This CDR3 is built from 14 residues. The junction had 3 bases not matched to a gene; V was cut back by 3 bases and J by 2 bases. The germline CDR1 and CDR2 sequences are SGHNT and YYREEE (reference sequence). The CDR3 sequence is CASSYGTGQETQYF. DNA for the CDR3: TGTGCCAGCAGCTACGGGACAGGTCAAGAGACCCAGTACTTC.

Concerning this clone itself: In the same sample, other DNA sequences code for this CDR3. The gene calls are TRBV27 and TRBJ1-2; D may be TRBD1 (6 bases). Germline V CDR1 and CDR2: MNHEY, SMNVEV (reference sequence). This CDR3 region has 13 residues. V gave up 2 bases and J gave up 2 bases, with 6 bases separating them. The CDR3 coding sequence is TGTGCCAGCAGTTTAGGACAGAACTATGGCTACACCTTC. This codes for CASSLGQNYGYTF.

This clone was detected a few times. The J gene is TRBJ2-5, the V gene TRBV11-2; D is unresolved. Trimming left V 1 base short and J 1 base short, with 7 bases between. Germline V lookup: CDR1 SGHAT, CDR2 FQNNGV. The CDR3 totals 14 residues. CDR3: CASSLGPGQETQYF. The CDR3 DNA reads TGTGCCAGCAGCTTAGGGCCGGGCCAAGAGACCCAGTACTTC.

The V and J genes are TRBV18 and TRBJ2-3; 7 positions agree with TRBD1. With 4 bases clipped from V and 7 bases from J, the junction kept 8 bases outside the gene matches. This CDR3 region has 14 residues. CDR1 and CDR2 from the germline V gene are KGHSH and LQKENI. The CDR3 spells CASSLQGEKNTQYF. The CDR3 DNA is TGTGCCAGCTCACTCCAGGGGGAGAAAAATACGCAGTATTTT. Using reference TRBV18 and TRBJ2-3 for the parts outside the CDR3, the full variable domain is NAGVMQNPRHLVRRRGQEARLRCSPMKGHSHVYWYRQLPEEGLKFMVYLQKENIIDESGMPKERFSAEFPKEGPSILRIQQVVRGDSAAYFCASSLQGEKNTQYFGPGTRLTVL.

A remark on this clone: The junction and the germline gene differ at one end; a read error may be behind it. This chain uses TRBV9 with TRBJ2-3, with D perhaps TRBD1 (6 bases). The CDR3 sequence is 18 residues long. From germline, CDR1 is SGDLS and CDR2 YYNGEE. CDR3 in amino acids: CAGSVGQDRFPSTDTQYF. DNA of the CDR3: TGTGCCGGCAGCGTAGGGCAAGACAGGTTTCCTAGCACAGATACGCAGTATTTT.